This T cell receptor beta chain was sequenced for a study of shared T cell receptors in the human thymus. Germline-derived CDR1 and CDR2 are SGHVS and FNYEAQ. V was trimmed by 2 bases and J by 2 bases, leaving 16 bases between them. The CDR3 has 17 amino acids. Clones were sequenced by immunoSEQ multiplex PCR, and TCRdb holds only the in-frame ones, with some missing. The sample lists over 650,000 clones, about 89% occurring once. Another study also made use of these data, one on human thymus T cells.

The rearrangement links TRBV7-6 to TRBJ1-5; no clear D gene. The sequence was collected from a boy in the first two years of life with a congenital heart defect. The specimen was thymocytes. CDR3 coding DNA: TGTGCCAGCAGCTTATGGACTAGGCCTTCTGGCAATCAGCCCCAGCATTTT. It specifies CASSLWTRPSGNQPQHF.